The present entry profiles one T cell receptor (beta chain) with its context. As originally analysed: The authors estimated nucleated cell counts from reference gene primer amplification. Assay used: immunoSEQ multiplex PCR; TCRdb lists only in-frame clones, some missing. For V, J and clone size, that table is used; D and trimming come from the DNA. The sample yields 130,000 to 150,000 clones, 84% seen once. The data belong to a study of blood T cell repertoires in COVID-19. Study in general: Whether acute or convalescent, the COVID-19 samples came from the United States, Italy and Spain. PBMCs, B-cell-depleted T cells, or T cells were the source of the cDNA or gDNA that made up the material.

CDR3 length: 17 amino acids. This receptor was obtained from a woman aged 50 to 60 in a cohort sampled during active or convalescent COVID-19. The chain is built from TRBV21-1 and TRBJ2-7; the tabulated D call, TRBD1, remains unverified against the DNA. TRBV21-1 counts as a pseudogene. The sequenced material came from peripheral blood. This CDR3 is CASRDVGALPTSYEQYF. The CDR3 DNA sequence: TGTGCCAGCAGGGACGTAGGGGCCTTACCAACTTCCTACGAGCAGTACTTC.